This TCR beta chain was documented in a study of CD8 T cells in Susac syndrome. Study findings and constraints: As the study acknowledged, the number of individuals who were part of its TCR sequencing and HLA analysis was relatively small.

On this clonotype itself: The antigen is not known.

RNA was extracted with the RNeasy kit, and a quantity of roughly 0.5 to 1 ug was reverse transcribed using random hexamers. Amplification of TCR beta CDR3 spanned 54 Vbeta and 13 Jbeta via immunoSEQ multiplex PCR. TCRdb ran MiXCR on the immunoSEQ multiplex PCR reads and lists one entry per CDR3 protein. The top ten clones hold 0.2% to 0.25% of a sample with some 300,000 distinct CDR3 sequences, about 82% of them seen once. The CDR3 is 17 amino acids. The germline V gene has CDR1 LGHNA and CDR2 YSLEER. The V gene end was trimmed by 1 base and the J gene end by 5 bases; junction bases not matched to a gene: 9. The multiple sclerosis controls were treatment-naive patients affected by stable or active relapsing-remitting disease.

V is TRBV4-3 and J is TRBJ2-2; TRBD1 agrees at 8 bases. The sequenced sample was CD8+ T cells from PBMCs. This TCR was recovered from a human donor with multiple sclerosis. The CDR3 nucleotides read TGCGCCAGCAGCCAAGTCATCGCGACAGGGGATACCGGGGAGCTGTTTTTT. Protein product: CASSQVIATGDTGELFF.